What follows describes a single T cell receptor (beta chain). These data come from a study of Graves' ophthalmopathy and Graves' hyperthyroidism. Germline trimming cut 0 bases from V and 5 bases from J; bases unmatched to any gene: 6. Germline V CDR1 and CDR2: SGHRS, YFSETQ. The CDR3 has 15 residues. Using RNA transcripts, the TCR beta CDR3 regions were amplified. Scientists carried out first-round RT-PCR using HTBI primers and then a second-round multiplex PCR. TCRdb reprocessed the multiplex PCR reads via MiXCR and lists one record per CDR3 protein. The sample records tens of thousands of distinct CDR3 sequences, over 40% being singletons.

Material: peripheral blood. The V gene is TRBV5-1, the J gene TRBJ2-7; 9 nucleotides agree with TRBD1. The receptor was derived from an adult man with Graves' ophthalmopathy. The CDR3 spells CASSLEQGAIHEQYF. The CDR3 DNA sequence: TGCGCCAGCAGCTTGGAACAGGGGGCCATCCACGAGCAGTACTTC. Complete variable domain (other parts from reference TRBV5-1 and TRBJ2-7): KAGVTQTPRYLIKTRGQQVTLSCSPISGHRSVSWYQQTPGQGLQFLFEYFSETQRNKGNFPGRFSGRQFSNSRSEMNVSTLELGDSALYLCASSLEQGAIHEQYFGPGTRLTVT.